The clone carrying this TCR beta chain was observed a few times. This sample was taken from a study of T cells in Graves' hyperthyroidism and ophthalmopathy. Trimming removed 2 bases from V and 5 bases from J, with 10 bases in between. Germline V CDR1 and CDR2: SGHTS, YDEGEE. The CDR3 has 13 residues. Researchers amplified the TCR beta CDR3 regions from RNA transcripts. When the TCR CDR3 underwent first-round RT-PCR, the HTBI primer set was used. MiXCR, run by TCRdb on the multiplex PCR reads, gives a single entry per CDR3 protein. This sample has about 710,000 distinct CDR3 sequences; approximately 16% occur once, and the top ten carry under 9.5%.

The TCR was taken from a man aged 18 to 30 with Graves' hyperthyroidism. Specimen: blood. The gene calls are TRBV5-8 and TRBJ2-5, with D unclear. CDR3 sequence (DNA): TGTGCCAGCAGCTTCCCCCGGGCCGAGACCCAGTACTTC. As protein: CASSFPRAETQYF.